The T cell receptor beta chain under discussion was sequenced for a study of Graves' ophthalmopathy and Graves' hyperthyroidism. Per the germline V gene, CDR1 is LGHNA and CDR2 is YNFKEQ. CDR3 length: 18 amino acids. V gave up 2 bases and J gave up 4 bases; unmatched junction bases: 9. The sequenced template was RNA, covering the TCR beta CDR3 region. First-round RT-PCR relied on HTBI primers, and a second-round multiplex PCR came next. TCRdb redid the calling of the multiplex PCR reads with MiXCR, one entry per CDR3 protein. The repertoire includes about 590,000 distinct CDR3 sequences, roughly 39% of them detected once, and 4% to 5% sits in the top ten.

The rearrangement uses TRBV4-2 and TRBJ2-5; 14 bases line up with TRBD2. The sequence came from an adult man with Graves' hyperthyroidism. Sequencing was performed on peripheral blood or thyroid tissue (not recorded which). CDR3: CASSQSTSGGAGGETQYF. The CDR3 nucleotides are TGTGCCAGCAGCCAATCGACTAGCGGGGGGGCCGGCGGAGAGACCCAGTACTTC.